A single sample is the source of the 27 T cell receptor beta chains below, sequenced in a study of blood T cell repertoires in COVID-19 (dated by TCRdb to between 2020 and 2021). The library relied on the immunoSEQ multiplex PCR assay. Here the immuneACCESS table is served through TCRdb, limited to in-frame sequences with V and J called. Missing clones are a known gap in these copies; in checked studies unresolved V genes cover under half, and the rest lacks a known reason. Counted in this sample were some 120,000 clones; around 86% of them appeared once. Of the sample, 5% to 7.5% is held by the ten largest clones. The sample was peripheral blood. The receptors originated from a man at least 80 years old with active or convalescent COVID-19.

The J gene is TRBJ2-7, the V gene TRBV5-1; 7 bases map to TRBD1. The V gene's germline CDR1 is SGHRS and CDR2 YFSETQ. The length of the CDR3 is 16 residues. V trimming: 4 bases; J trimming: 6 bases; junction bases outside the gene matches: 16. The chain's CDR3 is CASSTGPGQQAFEQYF. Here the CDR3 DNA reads TGCGCCAGCAGCACCGGACCGGGACAGCAAGCCTTCGAGCAGTACTTC.

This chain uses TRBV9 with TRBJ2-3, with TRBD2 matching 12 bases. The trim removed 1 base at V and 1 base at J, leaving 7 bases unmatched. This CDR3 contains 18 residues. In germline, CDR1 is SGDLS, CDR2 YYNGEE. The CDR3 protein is CASSVLPLAGGGTDTQYF. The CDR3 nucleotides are TGTGCCAGCAGCGTATTACCCCTAGCGGGGGGGGGCACAGATACGCAGTATTTT.

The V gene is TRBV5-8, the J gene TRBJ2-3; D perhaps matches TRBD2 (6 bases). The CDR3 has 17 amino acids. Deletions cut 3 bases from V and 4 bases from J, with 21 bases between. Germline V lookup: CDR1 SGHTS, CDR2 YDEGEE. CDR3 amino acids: CASSWLGAGRGSDTQYF. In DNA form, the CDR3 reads TGTGCCAGCAGCTGGCTAGGCGCCGGGAGAGGGTCAGATACGCAGTATTTT.

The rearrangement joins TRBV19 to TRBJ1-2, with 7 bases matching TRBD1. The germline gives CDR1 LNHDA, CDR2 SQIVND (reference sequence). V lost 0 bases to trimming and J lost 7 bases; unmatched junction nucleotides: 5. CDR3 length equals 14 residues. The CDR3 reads CASSIDRDSTGYTF. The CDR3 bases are TGTGCCAGTAGTATAGATCGGGACAGCACTGGCTACACCTTC.

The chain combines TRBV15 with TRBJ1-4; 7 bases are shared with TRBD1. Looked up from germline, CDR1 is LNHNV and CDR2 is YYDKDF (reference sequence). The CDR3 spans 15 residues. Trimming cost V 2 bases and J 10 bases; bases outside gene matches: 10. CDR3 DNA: TGTGCCACCAGCAGACGAGACAGGGAGATGGGAAAACTGTTTTTT. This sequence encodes CATSRRDREMGKLFF.

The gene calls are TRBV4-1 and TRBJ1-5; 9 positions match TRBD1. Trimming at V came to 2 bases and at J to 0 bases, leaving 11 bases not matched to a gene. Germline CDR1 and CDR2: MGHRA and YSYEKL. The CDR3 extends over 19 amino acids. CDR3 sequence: CASSQRPGTGTVSNQPQHF. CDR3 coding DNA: TGCGCCAGCAGCCAACGTCCCGGGACAGGGACAGTTAGCAATCAGCCCCAGCATTTT.

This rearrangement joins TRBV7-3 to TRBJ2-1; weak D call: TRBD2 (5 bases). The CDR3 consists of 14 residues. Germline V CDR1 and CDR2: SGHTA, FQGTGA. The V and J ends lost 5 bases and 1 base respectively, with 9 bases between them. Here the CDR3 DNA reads TGTGCCAGCAGCGGGCGGGCATCCTACAATGAGCAGTTCTTC. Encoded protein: CASSGRASYNEQFF.

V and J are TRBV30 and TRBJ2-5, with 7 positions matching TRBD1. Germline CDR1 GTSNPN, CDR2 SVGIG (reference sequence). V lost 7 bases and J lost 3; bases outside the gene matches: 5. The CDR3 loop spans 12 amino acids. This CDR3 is CASGQGEETQYF. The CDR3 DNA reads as TGTGCCTCGGGCCAGGGGGAAGAGACCCAGTACTTC.

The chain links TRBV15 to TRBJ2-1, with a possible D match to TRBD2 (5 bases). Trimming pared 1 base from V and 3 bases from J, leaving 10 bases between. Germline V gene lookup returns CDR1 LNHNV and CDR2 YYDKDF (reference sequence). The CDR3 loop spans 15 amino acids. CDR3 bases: TGTGCCACCAGCAGAGGTCGAGCGGACTACAATGAGCAGTTCTTC. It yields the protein CATSRGRADYNEQFF.

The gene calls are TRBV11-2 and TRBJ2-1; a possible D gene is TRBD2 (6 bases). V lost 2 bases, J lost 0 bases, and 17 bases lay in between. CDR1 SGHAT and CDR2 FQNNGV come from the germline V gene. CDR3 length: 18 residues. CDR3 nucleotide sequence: TGTGCCAGCAGCTTAAAAAGCGGGCGGACCAACTCCTACAATGAGCAGTTCTTC. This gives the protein CASSLKSGRTNSYNEQFF.

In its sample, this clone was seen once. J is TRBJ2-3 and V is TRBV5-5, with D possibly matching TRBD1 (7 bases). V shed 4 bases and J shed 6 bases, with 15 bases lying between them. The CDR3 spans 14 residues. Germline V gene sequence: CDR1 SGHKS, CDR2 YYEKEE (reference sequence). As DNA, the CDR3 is TGTGCCAGCAGCGCGGGGACAGCCCGTGATACGCAGTATTTT. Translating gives CASSAGTARDTQYF.

The chain's CDR3 is CASSQALGTRGKNIQYF. CDR3 DNA: TGTGCCAGCAGCCAAGCCTTAGGGACGCGGGGCAAAAACATTCAGTACTTC. The chain joins TRBV14 to TRBJ2-4; weak D call: TRBD2 (6 bases). CDR1 and CDR2 (germline): SGHDN, FVKESK. The V end lost 1 base, the J end lost 3 bases, and 16 bases lay between the germline ends. This CDR3 spans 17 amino acids.

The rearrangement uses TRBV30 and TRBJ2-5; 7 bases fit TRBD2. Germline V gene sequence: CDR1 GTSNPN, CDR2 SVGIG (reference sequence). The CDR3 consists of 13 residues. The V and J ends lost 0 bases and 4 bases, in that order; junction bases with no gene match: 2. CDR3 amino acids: CAWSVRGRETQYF. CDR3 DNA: TGTGCCTGGAGTGTGCGCGGGAGAGAGACCCAGTACTTC.

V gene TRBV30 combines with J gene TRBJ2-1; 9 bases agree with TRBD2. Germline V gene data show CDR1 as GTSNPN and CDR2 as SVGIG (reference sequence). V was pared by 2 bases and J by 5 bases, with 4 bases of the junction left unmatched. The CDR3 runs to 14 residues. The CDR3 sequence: CAWSKASGNNEQFF. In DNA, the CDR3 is TGTGCCTGGAGTAAGGCTAGCGGGAACAATGAGCAGTTCTTC.

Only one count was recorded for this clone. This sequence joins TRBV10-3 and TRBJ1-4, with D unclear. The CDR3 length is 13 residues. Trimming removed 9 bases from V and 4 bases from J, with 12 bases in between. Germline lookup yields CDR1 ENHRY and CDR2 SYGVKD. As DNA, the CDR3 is TGTGCCATGTCCGGGAACTATAATGAAAAACTGTTTTTT. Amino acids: CAMSGNYNEKLFF.

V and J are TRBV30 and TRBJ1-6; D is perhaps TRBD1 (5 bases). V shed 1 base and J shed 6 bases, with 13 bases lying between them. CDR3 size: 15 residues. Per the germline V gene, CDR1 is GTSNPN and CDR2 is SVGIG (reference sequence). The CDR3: CAWSAGIPFNSPLHF. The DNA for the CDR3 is TGTGCCTGGAGTGCAGGGATACCTTTTAATTCACCCCTCCACTTT.

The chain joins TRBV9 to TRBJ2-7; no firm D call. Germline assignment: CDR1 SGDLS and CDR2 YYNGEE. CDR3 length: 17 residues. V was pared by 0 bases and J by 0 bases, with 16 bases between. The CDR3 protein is CASSVGGSAFLSYEQYF. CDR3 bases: TGTGCCAGCAGCGTAGGAGGCAGCGCCTTTCTCTCCTACGAGCAGTACTTC.

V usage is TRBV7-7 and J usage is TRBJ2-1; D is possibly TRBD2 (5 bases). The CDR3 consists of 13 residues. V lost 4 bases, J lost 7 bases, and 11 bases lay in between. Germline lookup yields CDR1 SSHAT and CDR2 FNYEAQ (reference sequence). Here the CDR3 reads CASSYDPGNEQFF. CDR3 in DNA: TGTGCCAGCAGCTACGACCCGGGAAATGAGCAGTTCTTC. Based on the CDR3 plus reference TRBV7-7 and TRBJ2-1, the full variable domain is GAGVSQSPRYKVTKRGQDVTLRCDPISSHATLYWYQQALGQGPEFLTYFNYEAQPDKSGLPSDRFSAERPEGSISTLTIQRTEQRDSAMYRCASSYDPGNEQFFGPGTRLTVL.

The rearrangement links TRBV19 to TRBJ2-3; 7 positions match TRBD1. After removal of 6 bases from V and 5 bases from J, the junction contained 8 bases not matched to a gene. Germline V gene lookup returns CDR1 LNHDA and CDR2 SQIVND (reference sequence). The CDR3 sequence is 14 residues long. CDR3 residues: CASSRQGFEDTQYF. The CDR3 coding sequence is TGTGCCAGTAGCCGACAGGGTTTTGAAGATACGCAGTATTTT.

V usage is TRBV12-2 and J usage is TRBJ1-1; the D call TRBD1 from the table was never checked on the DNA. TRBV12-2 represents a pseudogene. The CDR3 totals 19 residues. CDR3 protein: CASRLRSSGQVYMNTEAFF. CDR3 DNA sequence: TGTGCAAGTCGCCTTCGTTCTTCGGGACAGGTGTACATGAACACTGAAGCTTTCTTT.

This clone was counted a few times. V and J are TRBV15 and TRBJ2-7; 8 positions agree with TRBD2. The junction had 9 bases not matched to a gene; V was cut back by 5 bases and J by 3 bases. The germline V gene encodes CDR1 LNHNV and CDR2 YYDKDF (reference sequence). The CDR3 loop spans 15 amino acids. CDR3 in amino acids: CATSEGTSGVYEQYF. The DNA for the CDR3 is TGTGCCACCAGCGAAGGGACTAGTGGTGTCTACGAGCAGTACTTC. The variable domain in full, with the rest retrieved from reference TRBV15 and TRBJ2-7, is DAMVIQNPRYQVTQFGKPVTLSCSQTLNHNVMYWYQQKSSQAPKLLFHYYDKDFNNEADTPDNFQSRRPNTSFCFLDIRSPGLGDTAMYLCATSEGTSGVYEQYFGPGTRLTVT.

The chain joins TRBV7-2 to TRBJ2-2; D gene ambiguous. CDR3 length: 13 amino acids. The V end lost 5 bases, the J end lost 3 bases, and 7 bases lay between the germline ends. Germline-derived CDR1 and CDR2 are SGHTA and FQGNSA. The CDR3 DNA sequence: TGTGCCAGCAGCAGCACAGACACCGGGGAGCTGTTTTTT. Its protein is CASSSTDTGELFF.

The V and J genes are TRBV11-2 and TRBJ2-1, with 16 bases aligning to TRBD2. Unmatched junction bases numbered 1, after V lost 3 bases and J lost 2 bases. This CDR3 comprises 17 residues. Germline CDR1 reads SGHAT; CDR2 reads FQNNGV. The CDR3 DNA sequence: TGTGCCAGCAGCTTCGGGACTAGCGGGGGGGCCTACAATGAGCAGTTCTTC. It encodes CASSFGTSGGAYNEQFF.

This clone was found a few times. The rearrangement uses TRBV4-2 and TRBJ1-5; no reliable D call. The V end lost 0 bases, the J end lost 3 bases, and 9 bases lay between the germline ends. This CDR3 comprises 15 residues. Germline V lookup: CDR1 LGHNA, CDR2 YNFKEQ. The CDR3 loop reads CASSQEETNNQPQHF. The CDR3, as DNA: TGTGCCAGCAGCCAAGAAGAGACTAACAATCAGCCCCAGCATTTT.

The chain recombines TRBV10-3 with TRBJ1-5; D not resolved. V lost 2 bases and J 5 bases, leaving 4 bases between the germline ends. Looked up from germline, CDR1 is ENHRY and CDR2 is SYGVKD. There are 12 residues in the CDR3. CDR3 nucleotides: TGTGCCATCAGTGAGCCAGATCAGCCCCAGCATTTT. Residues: CAISEPDQPQHF.

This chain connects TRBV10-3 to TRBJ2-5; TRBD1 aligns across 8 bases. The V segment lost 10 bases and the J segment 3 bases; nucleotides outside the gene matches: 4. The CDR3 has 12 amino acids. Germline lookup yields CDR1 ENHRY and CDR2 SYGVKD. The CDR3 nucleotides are TGTGCCAGCGGACAGGGAGAAGAGACCCAGTACTTC. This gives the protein CASGQGEETQYF.

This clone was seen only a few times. DNA of the CDR3: TGTGCCAGCAGCCAAGCAGGTGAGCAGTACTTC. This codes for CASSQAGEQYF. V and J are TRBV3-1 (or the pseudogene TRBV3-2) and TRBJ2-7; D ambiguous. This CDR3 spans 11 amino acids. Germline V gene sequence: CDR1 LGHDT, CDR2 YNNKEL (reference sequence). The germline V and J ends were trimmed by 1 base and 7 bases, with 5 bases remaining between them.